The 24 T cell receptor beta chains reported below all come from one sample, sequenced in a study of regulatory T cells in long-lasting Graves disease. This sample's time point: newly diagnosed GD, antithyroid drugs for less than 3 months. Researchers made the TCR library from RNA that was extracted from PBMCs. Both iRepertoire HTBI primers and Arm-PCR of CDR3 regions were used to build the TCR beta libraries. One entry per CDR3 protein, called by TCRdb with MiXCR from the multiplex PCR reads. The sample contains 350,000 to 500,000 distinct CDR3 sequences, about 16% of which appear only once. These same data were also listed under a study on T cells in Graves' hyperthyroidism and ophthalmopathy.

This specimen was peripheral blood mononuclear cells (PBMCs), taken at new diagnosis, from a patient treated with antithyroid drugs. These receptors were collected from a woman under 30 with Graves disease.

The table lists this clonotype with many counts. J is TRBJ2-7 and V is TRBV12-3 or TRBV12-4, with 7 bases that match TRBD1. The CDR3 consists of 14 residues. Trimming cost V 5 bases and J 4 bases; bases outside gene matches: 8. The CDR3 sequence is CASSLTGPAYEQYF. In nucleotides, the CDR3 is TGTGCCAGCAGTCTGACAGGGCCCGCTTACGAGCAGTACTTC.

In DNA, the CDR3 is TGTGCCAGCAGCCAAGTCTTCAGAACCTCCTACAATGAGCAGTTCTTC. This encodes CASSQVFRTSYNEQFF. The genes are TRBV3-1 and TRBJ2-1, with D uncertain. This CDR3 region has 16 residues. V lost 1 base, J lost 0 bases, and 10 bases lay in between. Per germline, CDR1 LGHDT and CDR2 YNNKEL (reference sequence).

This clonotype showed up many times. Its ends do not fully match the called genes, so a read error is possible. The chain joins TRBV6-2 or TRBV6-3 to TRBJ2-1; D gene unclear. The germline V gene encodes CDR1 MNHEY and CDR2 SVGEGT. The CDR3 length is 13 residues. CDR3 sequence: CASSYGTATSFLF. The CDR3 nucleotides read TGTGCCAGCAGTTACGGTACTGCTACTTCCTTTCTCTTC.

This clonotype was recorded at least ten times. The genes are TRBV20-1 and TRBJ1-2; TRBD1 matches at 8 bases. Germline loops: CDR1 DFQATT, CDR2 SNEGSKA (reference sequence). The ends lost 3 bases at V and 7 bases at J; junction bases unmatched: 10. The CDR3 consists of 14 residues. As DNA, the CDR3 is TGCAGTGCTAGCCCCAGGGGGCAATCGGTTGGCTACACCTTC. It codes for CSASPRGQSVGYTF.

As to this clonotype: This may arise from a read error, as a much more abundant clone is one base away. The chain joins TRBV6-1 to TRBJ2-7; 8 nucleotides match TRBD2. The CDR3 extends over 13 amino acids. Per germline, CDR1 MNHNS and CDR2 SASEGT. The junction had 15 bases not matched to a gene; V was cut back by 11 bases and J by 9 bases. The DNA for the CDR3 is TGTGCCGATAAAGGACTAGCCCTCTGCGGGCAGTACTTC. Its protein product is CADKGLALCGQYF.

A remark on this clonotype: A single base separates this from a much larger clone, so it may be a read error. The genes are TRBV12-5 and TRBJ2-3, with D maybe TRBD1 (5 bases). Deletions cut 7 bases from V and 2 bases from J, with 16 bases between. CDR3 size: 15 residues. The germline V gene has CDR1 LGHNT and CDR2 FRNRAP. The DNA for the CDR3 is TGTGCTAGTGCGGATTGGATAGGGGTCACAGATACGCAGTATTTT. Amino acid sequence: CASADWIGVTDTQYF.

This clonotype was recorded many times. The chain recombines TRBV29-1 with TRBJ2-5; 7 bases align to TRBD1. CDR1 is SQVTM and CDR2 is ANQGSEA in the germline V gene. Trimming cost V 6 bases and J 1 base; bases outside gene matches: 11. The CDR3 extends over 15 amino acids. This CDR3 is CSVTQGRGPQETQYF. The CDR3 DNA is TGCAGCGTAACCCAGGGAAGGGGGCCCCAAGAGACCCAGTACTTC.

This clonotype was detected ten times or more. The V and J genes are TRBV12-3 or TRBV12-4 and TRBJ1-2, with D maybe TRBD1 (6 bases). The CDR3 is 16 amino acids. V lost 6 bases and J lost 4, with 21 bases in between. The CDR3 bases are TGTGCCAGCAGCCGATTAGCTACAGGGACCTCCTATGGCTACACCTTC. It codes for CASSRLATGTSYGYTF.

Points on this clonotype: A read error likely explains this, since a far larger clone differs by one base. This CDR3 fails to terminate in the conserved phenylalanine or tryptophan, so it likely reflects a read error. CDR3 sequence reads: CASSRQFGNEQFL. The CDR3 coding sequence is TGTGCCAGCAGCAGACAGTTCGGAAATGAGCAGTTCCTC. The chain is built from TRBV7-9 and TRBJ2-1; TRBD1 might be the D (5 bases). Between the trimmed V and J ends, which lost 5 bases and 7 bases, there was a span of 12 bases. In germline, CDR1 is SEHNR, CDR2 FQNEAQ (reference sequence). This CDR3 region has 13 residues.

This clonotype was observed a few times. The chain combines TRBV19 with TRBJ1-4; D is ambiguous. The CDR3 spans 19 residues. The germline V gene encodes CDR1 LNHDA and CDR2 SQIVND (reference sequence). Between the trimmed V and J ends, which lost 5 bases and 0 bases, there was a span of 22 bases. DNA for the CDR3: TGTGCCAGTAGTTGGACCGGGAGACGGCAGCTAACAACTAATGAAAAACTGTTTTTT. It specifies CASSWTGRRQLTTNEKLFF.

This clonotype was counted ten times or more. The chain links TRBV11-2 to TRBJ2-2; maybe TRBD2 (5 bases). Germline V CDR1 and CDR2: SGHAT, FQNNGV. V dropped 3 bases and J dropped 6 bases, with 8 bases sitting between them. CDR3 size: 13 residues. CDR3 loop: CASSLEAAGELFF. CDR3 bases: TGTGCCAGCAGCTTGGAGGCGGCCGGGGAGCTGTTTTTT.

Regarding this clonotype: This may be a read error, as it is one base from a much larger clone. The rearrangement links TRBV10-3 to TRBJ1-1, with D possibly being TRBD1 (6 bases). The CDR3 runs to 16 residues. From germline, CDR1 is ENHRY and CDR2 SYGVKD. Trimming left V 4 bases short and J 7 bases short, with 22 bases between. The CDR3 loop is CAISGQSGGGVGEAFF. Written as DNA, the CDR3 is TGTGCCATCAGTGGGCAGAGTGGGGGCGGAGTGGGTGAAGCTTTCTTT.

V usage is TRBV10-3 and J usage is TRBJ2-3, with 7 bases matching TRBD1. CDR1 is ENHRY, CDR2 SYGVKD, per germline. Germline trimming cut 10 bases from V and 0 bases from J; bases unmatched to any gene: 4. The CDR3 extends over 13 amino acids. CDR3 region: CAKRDSSTDTQYF. CDR3 in DNA: TGTGCCAAGAGGGACAGTAGCACAGATACGCAGTATTTT.

A few counts support this clonotype. The chain couples TRBV6-6 to TRBJ2-1; maybe TRBD2 (5 bases). This CDR3 region has 14 residues. CDR1 is MNHNY and CDR2 is SVGAGI in the germline V gene (reference sequence). The V end was cut by 0 bases, the J end by 7 bases, with 10 bases between. CDR3 loop: CASSYSTSGNEQFF. Here the CDR3 DNA reads TGTGCCAGCAGTTACTCGACTTCGGGGAATGAGCAGTTCTTC.

This clonotype was seen a few times. The CDR3: CASSLGDQPRGGTQYF. Written as DNA, the CDR3 is TGTGCCAGCAGTCTGGGGGACCAGCCCCGGGGTGGAACCCAGTACTTC. The chain joins TRBV28 to TRBJ2-5, with D tentatively TRBD1 or TRBD2 (5 bases each). Germline CDR1 MDHEN, CDR2 SYDVKM. The length of the CDR3 is 16 residues. Trimming removed 5 bases from V and 8 bases from J, with 24 bases in between.

This clonotype has a count of ten or more. The J gene is TRBJ1-5, the V gene TRBV15; 10 bases align to TRBD1. Trimming removed 4 bases from V and 7 bases from J; junction bases left unmatched: 7. The V gene's germline CDR1 is LNHNV and CDR2 YYDKDF (reference sequence). This CDR3 comprises 15 residues. The CDR3 spells CATSTDRGPGQPQHF. The CDR3 DNA follows: TGTGCCACCAGCACCGACAGGGGGCCGGGACAGCCCCAGCATTTT.

This clonotype was found a few times. The gene calls are TRBV14 and TRBJ2-7, with 14 bases that match TRBD2. This CDR3 has 16 amino acids. CDR1 and CDR2 from the germline V gene are SGHDN and FVKESK. The trim removed 2 bases at V and 4 bases at J, leaving 4 bases unmatched. The CDR3 region has the DNA TGTGCCAGCAGCCAACATCGGACTAGCGGGGGGTACGAGCAGTACTTC. Translation gives CASSQHRTSGGYEQYF. The whole variable domain, remainder taken from reference TRBV14 and TRBJ2-7, is EAGVTQFPSHSVIEKGQTVTLRCDPISGHDNLYWYRRVMGKEIKFLLHFVKESKQDESGMPNNRFLAERTGGTYSTLKVQPAELEDSGVYFCASSQHRTSGGYEQYFGPGTRLTVT.

This clonotype was picked up many times. V and J are TRBV28 and TRBJ1-5; D unresolved. The V and J ends lost 2 bases and 3 bases respectively, with 8 bases between them. The CDR3 extends over 14 amino acids. Germline CDR1 reads MDHEN; CDR2 reads SYDVKM. The CDR3 nucleotides are TGTGCCAGCAGTTTAGTCCAGTACAATCAGCCCCAGCATTTT. Encoded protein: CASSLVQYNQPQHF.

Many counts were recorded for this clonotype. This chain joins TRBV7-2 and TRBJ2-7; weak D call: TRBD2 (6 bases). The CDR3 extends over 12 amino acids. Germline lookup yields CDR1 SGHTA and CDR2 FQGNSA. V was cut by 10 bases and J by 0 bases, with 10 bases left in between. The CDR3 DNA sequence: TGTGCCACGGAGGACTACTCCTACGAGCAGTACTTC. Translating it yields CATEDYSYEQYF. The full variable domain, rest sourced from reference TRBV7-2 and TRBJ2-7, is GAGVSQSPSNKVTEKGKDVELRCDPISGHTALYWYRQSLGQGLEFLIYFQGNSAPDKSGLPSDRFSAERTGGSVSTLTIQRTQQEDSAVYLCATEDYSYEQYFGPGTRLTVT.

This clonotype was detected ten times or more. The J gene is TRBJ2-7, the V gene TRBV12-3 or TRBV12-4; no clear D gene. V lost 4 bases to trimming and J lost 0 bases, with 10 bases between them. This CDR3 has 14 residues. CDR3 amino acids: CASSSPRSSYEQYF. The CDR3 region has the DNA TGTGCCAGCAGTTCCCCCAGGAGCTCCTACGAGCAGTACTTC.

This clonotype was counted ten times or more. The chain has TRBV20-1 and TRBJ2-5, with no clear D. The germline V gene has CDR1 DFQATT and CDR2 SNEGSKA (reference sequence). The CDR3 totals 12 residues. Trimming pared 4 bases from V and 2 bases from J, leaving 8 bases between. This CDR3 reads CSANGGQETQYF. The CDR3, as DNA: TGCAGTGCTAACGGCGGTCAAGAGACCCAGTACTTC.

This clonotype was detected a few times. J is TRBJ2-2 and V is TRBV6-1; 13 positions agree with TRBD2. The CDR3 runs to 18 residues. Germline V gives CDR1 MNHNS, CDR2 SASEGT. The V gene end was trimmed by 5 bases and the J gene end by 4 bases; junction bases not matched to a gene: 10. Here the CDR3 reads CASSLRGLAGVGTGELFF. CDR3 sequence (DNA): TGTGCCAGCAGTCTCCGTGGACTAGCGGGAGTCGGCACCGGGGAGCTGTTTTTT.

This clonotype was seen at least ten times. CDR3 sequence: CASASRGASGRRDTQYF. The CDR3 DNA reads TGTGCCAGCGCCTCGAGGGGTGCTAGCGGGAGGCGGGATACGCAGTATTTT. The chain uses TRBV7-2 and TRBJ2-3; 11 positions match TRBD2. Germline V CDR1 and CDR2: SGHTA, FQGNSA. V gave up 8 bases and J gave up 6 bases; unmatched junction bases: 16. The CDR3 covers 17 residues.

The V gene is TRBV7-9, the J gene TRBJ2-7, with unresolved D. Germline lookup yields CDR1 SEHNR and CDR2 FQNEAQ (reference sequence). The CDR3 loop spans 13 amino acids. Trimming removed 3 bases from V and 7 bases from J, with 13 bases in between. The CDR3 sequence: CASSLATPLEQYF. The CDR3 nucleotides are TGTGCCAGCAGCTTGGCTACCCCGTTAGAGCAGTACTTC.